The 5 T cell receptor beta chains below were found in one sample sequenced in a study of siplizumab effects on memory and regulatory T cells. The protocol was immunoSEQ multiplex PCR, while the TCRdb copy is restricted to in-frame clones and leaves out a portion. This sample has more than 85,000 clones; roughly 89% occur once, and the top ten carry 1% to 1.5%. What was sequenced was CD4+ T cells sorted from blood. All receptors come from a human donor in good health.

The rearrangement uses TRBV6-5 and TRBJ1-1, with 8 bases lining up with TRBD1. Trimming cost V 7 bases and J 4 bases; bases outside gene matches: 5. The CDR3 runs 13 residues. Germline V lookup: CDR1 MNHEY, CDR2 SVGAGI. This chain's CDR3 is CASTDREVTEAFF. CDR3 in DNA: TGTGCCAGCACGGACAGGGAGGTCACTGAAGCTTTCTTT.

The gene calls are TRBV2 and TRBJ1-1, with D unresolved. Germline CDR1 is SNHLY and CDR2 is FYNNEI. The V and J ends lost 4 bases and 7 bases respectively, with 7 bases between them. This CDR3 spans 11 amino acids. CDR3 sequence: CASSGQIEAFF. For the CDR3, the DNA is TGTGCCAGCAGTGGGCAGATTGAAGCTTTCTTT.

This rearrangement joins TRBV4-1 to TRBJ1-4; 12 bases are shared with TRBD1. Unmatched junction bases numbered 6, after V lost 0 bases and J lost 10 bases. CDR3 length equals 16 residues. CDR1 is MGHRA, CDR2 YSYEKL, per germline. This chain's CDR3 is CASSQEGQGASGKLFF. The CDR3 nucleotides are TGCGCCAGCAGCCAAGAGGGACAGGGGGCTTCTGGAAAACTGTTTTTT.

V usage is TRBV27 and J usage is TRBJ1-3; a weak D match, TRBD1 (5 bases). V dropped 5 bases and J dropped 4 bases, with 9 bases sitting between them. Per germline, CDR1 MNHEY and CDR2 SMNVEV (reference sequence). The CDR3 consists of 13 residues. The CDR3 loop reads CASSPEGGNTIYF. DNA for the CDR3: TGTGCCAGCAGTCCAGAGGGGGGAAACACCATATATTTT.

This rearrangement joins TRBV5-6 to TRBJ1-2, with TRBD1 identical over 8 bases. CDR1 SGHDT and CDR2 YYEEEE come from the germline V gene. There are 13 residues in the CDR3. The junction had 6 bases not matched to a gene; V was cut back by 5 bases and J by 6 bases. DNA of the CDR3: TGTGCCAGCAGACCCAGGGGGCGGGATGGCTACACCTTC. Its translation is CASRPRGRDGYTF.